This entry concerns a single T cell receptor (beta chain). What it binds is not known. This entry comes from a study of memory CD4+ T cells and cytomegalovirus serostatus. About the study: Healthy Belgian adult donors included several CMV-positive and some 25 CMV-negative people.

The V and J ends lost 5 bases and 5 bases respectively, with 12 bases between them. The CDR3 is 13 residues long. Per germline, CDR1 SGHTA and CDR2 FQGNSA. Study-level findings and limits: The CMV-associated TCR signature appears largely within the CD4+ memory repertoire.

Original analysis: After removing out-of-frame reads, 2,204,828 distinct TCRbeta sequences remained. Some clones are missing from TCRdb's copy, which holds only in-frame ones; the method was immunoSEQ multiplex PCR. That table gives V, J and clone size, and the DNA gave D and trimming. The sample has around 45,000 clones, around four fifths seen once. The sort gate was single viable CD3+CD4+CD8-CD45RO+ cells for memory CD4+ T cells. Serostatus was set by detecting CMV pp150, pp28, p38, p52 IgG. The J gene is TRBJ2-5, the V gene TRBV7-2; possible D gene TRBD2, 6 bases. The TCR sequence derives from an adult in good health and CMV-seropositive. Sample: memory CD4+ T cells from blood. Here the CDR3 reads CASSQNLAETQYF. DNA for the CDR3: TGTGCCAGCAGCCAAAATCTAGCGGAGACCCAGTACTTC.